This TCR beta chain came from a study of cytotoxic CD8 clonotypes in ibrutinib-treated CLL. Sequencing used immunoSEQ multiplex PCR; TCRdb keeps in-frame clones, though not all of them. The data show around 52,000 clones, around 60% seen once. The CDR3 covers 15 residues. Germline trimming cut 1 base from V and 7 bases from J; bases unmatched to any gene: 5. Looked up from germline, CDR1 is MGHRA and CDR2 is YSYEKL. The material sequenced was PBMCs, taken after 24 months of ibrutinib treatment. The receptor comes from a human donor with chronic lymphocytic leukemia. The J gene is TRBJ1-4, the V gene TRBV4-1, with 8 positions matching TRBD1. Here the CDR3 DNA reads TGCGCCAGCAGCCAAGTCGGACAGGGTCTTGAAAAACTGTTTTTT. Translation gives CASSQVGQGLEKLFF.